This T cell receptor beta chain was recorded in a study of blood T cell repertoires in COVID-19. Across the study: The study drew acute and convalescent COVID-19 samples from the United States, Italy and Spain. Nucleic acid was either cDNA or gDNA, and it came from T cells, B-cell-depleted T cells, or PBMCs.

Authors' analysis steps: Reference gene primers were amplified, and this amplification served to estimate nucleated cell counts. Sequencing was performed with immunoSEQ multiplex PCR; in TCRdb, only in-frame clones are kept and a portion is missing. The V and J calls and the clone size are those of that table, but D and trimming were determined from the DNA. The table lists 140,000 to 150,000 clones, roughly three quarters of them singletons. The TCR sequence derives from an older woman with acute or convalescent COVID-19. What was sequenced was peripheral blood.

CDR3 protein: CATSDLLVTGDYEQYF. CDR3 coding DNA: TGTGCCACCAGTGATTTGTTGGTGACAGGGGACTACGAGCAGTACTTC. The rearrangement links TRBV24-1 to TRBJ2-7; 8 bases are a match to TRBD1. The CDR3 loop spans 16 amino acids. The V gene end was trimmed by 0 bases and the J gene end by 3 bases; junction bases not matched to a gene: 6. Germline CDR1 KGHDR, CDR2 SFDVKD.